This TCR beta chain was captured by sequencing in a study of blood T cell repertoires in COVID-19. Background on the study: Sources were T cells, B-cell-depleted T cells, or PBMCs; the material itself was cDNA or gDNA.

V shed 7 bases and J shed 0 bases, with 15 bases lying between them. The CDR3 spans 15 residues. CDR1 MNHEY and CDR2 SMNVEV come from the germline V gene (reference sequence). This clone was picked up one time. The method was immunoSEQ multiplex PCR; TCRdb's version includes in-frame clones alone and lacks a portion of them. This sample carries about 200,000 clones, roughly four fifths of them seen once, and the ten largest clones take roughly 5.1%. Patients of the Seattle cohort, enrolled during active infection, were followed longitudinally. Material: peripheral blood. The chain is built from TRBV27 and TRBJ1-1, with D tentatively TRBD1 (5 bases). This receptor was taken from a woman aged 70-85 years with COVID-19, enrolled during active disease. The CDR3 coding sequence is TGTGCCAGCAAACCGGGAGGGGCCCTGAACACTGAAGCTTTCTTT. Amino acid sequence: CASKPGGALNTEAFF.